This T cell receptor beta chain emerged from a study of blood T cell repertoires in COVID-19. Looking at the study overall: Acute and convalescent COVID-19 specimens originated in the United States, Italy and Spain. In each case, the material was cDNA or gDNA derived from T cells, B-cell-depleted T cells, or PBMCs.

Enrolment of Seattle patients took place during active infection, and they were followed longitudinally. CDR1 is LNHNV, CDR2 YYDKDF, per germline (reference sequence). V gave up 5 bases and J gave up 2 bases, with 7 bases separating them. The CDR3 runs 13 residues. Authors' processing steps: Nucleated cell counts were estimated from reference gene primer amplification. Here immunoSEQ multiplex PCR was the method, and the copy in TCRdb shows in-frame clones only, minus some. That table supplies the V and J calls and clone size; D and trimming were determined from the DNA. The sample includes 200,000 to 250,000 clones, 75% to 85% of them seen just once.

This chain connects TRBV15 to TRBJ1-3; D is ambiguous. This clonotype originated in an older woman with COVID-19, enrolled during active disease. Sequencing was performed on peripheral blood. The CDR3 region has the DNA TGTGCCACCAGCGGTACAGCTGGAAACACCATATATTTT. It encodes CATSGTAGNTIYF.